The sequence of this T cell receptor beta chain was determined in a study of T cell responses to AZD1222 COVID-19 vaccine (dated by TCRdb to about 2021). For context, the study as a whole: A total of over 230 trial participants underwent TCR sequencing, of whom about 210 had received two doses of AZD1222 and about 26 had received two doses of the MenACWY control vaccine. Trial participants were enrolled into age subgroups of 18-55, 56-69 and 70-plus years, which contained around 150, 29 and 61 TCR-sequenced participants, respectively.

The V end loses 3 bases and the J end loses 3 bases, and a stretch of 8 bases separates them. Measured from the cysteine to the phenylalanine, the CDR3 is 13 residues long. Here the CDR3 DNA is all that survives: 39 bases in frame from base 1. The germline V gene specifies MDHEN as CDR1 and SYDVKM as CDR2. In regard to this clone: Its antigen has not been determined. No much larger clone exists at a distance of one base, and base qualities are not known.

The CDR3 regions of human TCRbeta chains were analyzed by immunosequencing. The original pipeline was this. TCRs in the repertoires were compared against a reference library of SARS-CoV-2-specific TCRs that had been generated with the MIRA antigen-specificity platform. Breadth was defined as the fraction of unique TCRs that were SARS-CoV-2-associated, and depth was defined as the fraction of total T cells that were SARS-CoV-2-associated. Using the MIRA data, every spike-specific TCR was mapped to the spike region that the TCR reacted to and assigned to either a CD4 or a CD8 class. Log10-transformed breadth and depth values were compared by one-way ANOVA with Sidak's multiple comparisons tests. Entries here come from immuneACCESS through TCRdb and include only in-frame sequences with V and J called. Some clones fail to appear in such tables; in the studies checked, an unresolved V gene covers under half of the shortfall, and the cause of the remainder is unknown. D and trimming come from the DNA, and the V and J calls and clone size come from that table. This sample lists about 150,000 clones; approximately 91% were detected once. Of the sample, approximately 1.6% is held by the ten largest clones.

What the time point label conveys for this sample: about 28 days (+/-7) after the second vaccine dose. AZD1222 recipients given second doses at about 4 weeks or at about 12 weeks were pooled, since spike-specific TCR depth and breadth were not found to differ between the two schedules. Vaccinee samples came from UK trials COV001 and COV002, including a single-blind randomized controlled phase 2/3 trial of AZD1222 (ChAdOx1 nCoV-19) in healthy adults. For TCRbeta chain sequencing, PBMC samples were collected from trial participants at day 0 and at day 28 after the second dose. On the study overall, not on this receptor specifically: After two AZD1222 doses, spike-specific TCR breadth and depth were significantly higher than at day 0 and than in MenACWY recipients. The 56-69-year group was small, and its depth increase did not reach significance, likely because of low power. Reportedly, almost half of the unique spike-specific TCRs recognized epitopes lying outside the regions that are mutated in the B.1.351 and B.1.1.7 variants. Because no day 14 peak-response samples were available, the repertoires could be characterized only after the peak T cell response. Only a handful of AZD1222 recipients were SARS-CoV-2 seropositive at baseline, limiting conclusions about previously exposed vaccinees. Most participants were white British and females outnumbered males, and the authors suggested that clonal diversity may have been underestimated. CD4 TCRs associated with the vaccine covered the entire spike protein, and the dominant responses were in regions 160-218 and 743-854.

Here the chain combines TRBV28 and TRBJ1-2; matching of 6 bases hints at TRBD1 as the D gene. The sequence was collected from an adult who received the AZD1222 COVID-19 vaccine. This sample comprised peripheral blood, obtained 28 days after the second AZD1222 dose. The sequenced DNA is TGTGCCAGCAGTTTTACAGGGCACTATGGCTACACCTTC. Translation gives CASSFTGHYGYTF.